What follows are 7 T cell receptor beta chains derived from one specimen sequenced in a study of shared T cell receptors in the human thymus. Data came from immunoSEQ multiplex PCR; TCRdb stores just in-frame clones and leaves some out. Of about 540,000 clones in the sample, 70% to 80% were seen once. The data were also submitted as part of a second study, on human thymus T cells.

Sequencing was done on a sample of thymocytes. The receptors derive from a boy younger than two with a congenital heart defect.

This clone turned up a few times. The chain couples TRBV7-9 to TRBJ2-5; TRBD2 might be the D (6 bases). Trimming shortened V by 1 base and J by 0 bases, and 9 bases separated the two germline ends. The germline gives CDR1 SEHNR, CDR2 FQNEAQ (reference sequence). The CDR3 has 15 amino acids. The CDR3 nucleotides read TGTGCCAGCAGCTTAGGGAGGAGGGACCAAGAGACCCAGTACTTC. It yields the protein CASSLGRRDQETQYF.

The rearrangement uses TRBV15 and TRBJ1-2; 7 positions agree with TRBD1. Per the germline V gene, CDR1 is LNHNV and CDR2 is YYDKDF (reference sequence). Trimming cost V 0 bases and J 0 bases; bases outside gene matches: 4. The CDR3 covers 16 residues. CDR3 coding DNA: TGTGCCACCAGCAGAGACGAGCAGGGGGCTAACTATGGCTACACCTTC. This translates into CATSRDEQGANYGYTF.

This sequence joins TRBV29-1 and TRBJ2-1; tentatively, D is TRBD2 (6 bases). The V gene lost 0 bases and the J gene lost 4 bases, with 13 bases spanning the gap. The CDR3 has 15 amino acids. Germline loops: CDR1 SQVTM, CDR2 ANQGSEA. The CDR3 DNA reads as TGCAGCGTTGAAGATCTTGGTGGGAGGTACAATGAGCAGTTCTTC. As protein: CSVEDLGGRYNEQFF.

The V and J genes are TRBV15 and TRBJ2-4, with 7 nucleotides matching TRBD2. The germline V gene has CDR1 LNHNV and CDR2 YYDKDF (reference sequence). V lost 0 bases and J lost 0; bases outside the gene matches: 8. This CDR3 has 18 residues. The CDR3 here is CATSRDRGDSLAKNIQYF. Written as DNA, the CDR3 is TGTGCCACCAGCAGAGATCGGGGGGACTCCCTAGCCAAAAACATTCAGTACTTC.

This clone was recorded only once. The chain carries TRBV4-1 and TRBJ2-1; 14 bases are shared with TRBD2. Trimming took 0 bases from V and 2 from J; bases not matched to a gene: 15. The V gene's germline CDR1 is MGHRA and CDR2 YSYEKL. The CDR3 sequence is 22 residues long. CDR3 nucleotides: TGCGCCAGCAGCCAAGATCTGGTTTACGCGGGGGGACTAGCGGGAGCCTACAATGAGCAGTTCTTC. This translates into CASSQDLVYAGGLAGAYNEQFF.

The chain couples TRBV28 to TRBJ1-5, with D unresolved. V was shortened by 5 bases and J by 1 base, with 12 bases between the two germline ends. The length of the CDR3 is 15 residues. In germline, CDR1 is MDHEN, CDR2 SYDVKM. The CDR3 nucleotides are TGTGCCAGCAGTCAAGAGGAGGCGAGCAATCAGCCCCAGCATTTT. This encodes CASSQEEASNQPQHF.

The V gene is TRBV7-8, the J gene TRBJ2-5, with TRBD2 matching over 8 bases. Germline trimming cut 5 bases from V and 5 bases from J; bases unmatched to any gene: 13. CDR1 is SGHVS and CDR2 is FQNEAQ in the germline V gene. This CDR3 spans 16 amino acids. CDR3 sequence (DNA): TGTGCCAGCAGCGACCTTCCAGCGGGAGTGGGCGAGACCCAGTACTTC. Its protein product is CASSDLPAGVGETQYF.